This T cell receptor beta chain originates from a study of cytomegalovirus exposure and HLA in healthy donors. Whole-study findings and limits: Reportedly, cytomegalovirus status was diagnosed with high sensitivity and specificity.

The CDR3 sequence is 13 residues long. In germline, CDR1 is SGHTA, CDR2 FQGNSA. V shed 4 bases, J shed 15 bases, and the junction held 10 bases outside the gene matches. The protocol was immunoSEQ multiplex PCR, while the TCRdb copy is restricted to in-frame clones and leaves out a portion. The data contain 97,000 or so clones, about 95% of them singletons. This clone was seen at least ten times. Its antigen is unknown. The TCR comes from a woman between 18 and 29 years old in good health and CMV-seronegative. The chain uses TRBV7-2 and TRBJ2-1; 9 bases fit TRBD2. Sequencing was done on a sample of PBMCs. Here the CDR3 reads CASSSVGGRDVFF. DNA for the CDR3: TGTGCCAGCAGCTCAGTGGGCGGGAGGGACGTGTTCTTC.